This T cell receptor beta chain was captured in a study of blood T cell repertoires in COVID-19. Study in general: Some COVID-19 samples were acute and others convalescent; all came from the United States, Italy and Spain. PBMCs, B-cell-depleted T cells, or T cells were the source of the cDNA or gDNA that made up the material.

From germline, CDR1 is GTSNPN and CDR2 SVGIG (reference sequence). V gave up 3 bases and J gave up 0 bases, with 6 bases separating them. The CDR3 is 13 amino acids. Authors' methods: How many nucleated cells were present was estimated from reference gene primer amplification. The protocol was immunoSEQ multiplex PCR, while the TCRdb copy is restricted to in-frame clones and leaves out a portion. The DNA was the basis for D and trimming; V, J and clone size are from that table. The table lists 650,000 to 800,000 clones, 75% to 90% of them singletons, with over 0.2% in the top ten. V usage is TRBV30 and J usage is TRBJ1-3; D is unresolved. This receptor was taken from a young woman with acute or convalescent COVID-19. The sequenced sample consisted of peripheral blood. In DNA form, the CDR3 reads TGTGCCTGGAGACAGTTCTCTGGAAACACCATATATTTT. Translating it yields CAWRQFSGNTIYF.